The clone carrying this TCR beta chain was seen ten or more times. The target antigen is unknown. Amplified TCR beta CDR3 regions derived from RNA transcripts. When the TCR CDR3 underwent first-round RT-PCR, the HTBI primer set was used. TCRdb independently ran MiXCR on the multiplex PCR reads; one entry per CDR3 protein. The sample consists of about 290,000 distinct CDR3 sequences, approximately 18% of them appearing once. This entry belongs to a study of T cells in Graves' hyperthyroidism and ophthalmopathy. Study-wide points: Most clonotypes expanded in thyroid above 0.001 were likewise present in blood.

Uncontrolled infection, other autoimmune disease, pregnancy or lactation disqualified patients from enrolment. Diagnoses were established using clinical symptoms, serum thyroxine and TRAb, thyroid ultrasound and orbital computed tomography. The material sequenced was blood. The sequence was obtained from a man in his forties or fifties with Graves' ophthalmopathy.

The CDR3, as DNA: TGTGCCAGCAGTTTAGGGTCGGGGGTTAGCAATCAGCCCCAGCATTTT. Encoded protein: CASSLGSGVSNQPQHF. The chain is built from TRBV27 and TRBJ1-5; tentative D call: TRBD1 (5 bases). Germline values: CDR1 MNHEY, CDR2 SMNVEV (reference sequence). V dropped 2 bases and J dropped 0 bases, with 11 bases sitting between them. CDR3 length: 16 residues.